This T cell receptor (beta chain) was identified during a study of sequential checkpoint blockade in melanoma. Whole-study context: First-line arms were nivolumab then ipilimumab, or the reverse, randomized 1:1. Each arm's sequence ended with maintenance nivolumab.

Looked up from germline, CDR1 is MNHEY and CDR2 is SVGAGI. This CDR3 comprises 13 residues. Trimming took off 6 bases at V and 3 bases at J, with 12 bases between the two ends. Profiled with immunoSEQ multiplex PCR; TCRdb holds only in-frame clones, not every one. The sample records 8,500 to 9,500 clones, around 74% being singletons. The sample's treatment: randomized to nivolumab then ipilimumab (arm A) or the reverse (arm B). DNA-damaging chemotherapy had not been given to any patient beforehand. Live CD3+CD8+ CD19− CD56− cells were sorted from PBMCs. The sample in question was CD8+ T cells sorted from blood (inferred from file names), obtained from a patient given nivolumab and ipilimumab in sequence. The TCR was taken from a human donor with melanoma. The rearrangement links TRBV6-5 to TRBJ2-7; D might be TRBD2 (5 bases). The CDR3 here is CASSPNGDYEQYF. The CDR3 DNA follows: TGTGCCAGCAGCCCCAACGGGGACTACGAGCAGTACTTC.